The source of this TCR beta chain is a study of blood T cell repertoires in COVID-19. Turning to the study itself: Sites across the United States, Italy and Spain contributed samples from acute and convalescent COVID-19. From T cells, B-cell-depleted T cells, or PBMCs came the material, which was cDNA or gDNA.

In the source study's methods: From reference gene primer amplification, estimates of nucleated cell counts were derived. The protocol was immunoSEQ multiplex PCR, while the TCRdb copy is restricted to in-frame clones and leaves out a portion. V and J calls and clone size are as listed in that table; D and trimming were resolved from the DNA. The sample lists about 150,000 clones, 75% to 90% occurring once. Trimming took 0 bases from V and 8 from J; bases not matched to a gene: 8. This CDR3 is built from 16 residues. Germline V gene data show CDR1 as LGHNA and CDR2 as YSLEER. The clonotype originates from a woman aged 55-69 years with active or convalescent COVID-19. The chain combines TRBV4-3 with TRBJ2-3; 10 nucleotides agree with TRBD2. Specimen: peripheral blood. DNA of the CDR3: TGCGCCAGCAGCCAAGACCCTAGCGGGGGCCGCAGTACGCAGTATTTT. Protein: CASSQDPSGGRSTQYF.